One and the same sample provided the 15 T cell receptor beta chains below, sequenced in a study of cytomegalovirus exposure and HLA in healthy donors. Some clones are missing from TCRdb's copy, which holds only in-frame ones; the method was immunoSEQ multiplex PCR. The sample records more than 300,000 clones, just over 85% being singletons. Specimen: PBMCs. The receptors shown here come from a woman aged 18-35 years in good health and CMV-seronegative.

This clone was detected a few times. The rearrangement uses TRBV25-1 and TRBJ1-1; tentatively, D is TRBD1 (5 bases). The CDR3 covers 11 residues. Trimming stripped 4 bases from V and 7 bases from J, with 7 bases between. From germline, CDR1 is MGHDK and CDR2 SYGVNS. The CDR3 DNA follows: TGTGCCAGCAGTGTAGGGGTTGAAGCTTTCTTT. Its translation is CASSVGVEAFF.

The sample holds one count of this clone. The rearrangement links TRBV5-1 to TRBJ2-7; D might be TRBD1 (5 bases). The CDR3 has 14 residues. V lost 1 base and J 3 bases, leaving 11 bases between the germline ends. CDR1 is SGHRS, CDR2 YFSETQ, per germline. The CDR3 region is CASSLSRVGYEQYF. The CDR3, as DNA: TGCGCCAGCAGCTTGTCCAGGGTAGGCTACGAGCAGTACTTC. Variable domain in full (rest from reference TRBV5-1 and TRBJ2-7): KAGVTQTPRYLIKTRGQQVTLSCSPISGHRSVSWYQQTPGQGLQFLFEYFSETQRNKGNFPGRFSGRQFSNSRSEMNVSTLELGDSALYLCASSLSRVGYEQYFGPGTRLTVT.

The rearrangement uses TRBV11-2 and TRBJ1-4; 9 nucleotides line up with TRBD1. With V trimmed by 4 bases and J by 7 bases, 10 bases remained unmatched. The CDR3 length is 16 residues. Germline-derived CDR1 and CDR2 are SGHAT and FQNNGV. The CDR3 DNA reads as TGTGCCAGCAGCTCGAGGACAGGGGAAGTGAGTGAAAAACTGTTTTTT. Its translation is CASSSRTGEVSEKLFF.

The chain uses TRBV28 and TRBJ2-1; maybe TRBD2 (6 bases). V was trimmed by 4 bases and J by 0 bases, leaving 7 bases between them. The CDR3 contains 14 residues. Germline lookup yields CDR1 MDHEN and CDR2 SYDVKM. The CDR3 nucleotides are TGTGCCAGCAGTTCGACTAGCTCCTACAATGAGCAGTTCTTC. Its protein product is CASSSTSSYNEQFF.

This chain uses TRBV20-1 with TRBJ2-7, with 8 bases lining up with TRBD2. V was pared by 4 bases and J by 9 bases, with 5 bases of the junction left unmatched. Germline CDR1 DFQATT, CDR2 SNEGSKA (reference sequence). CDR3 length: 11 amino acids. The CDR3 DNA reads TGCAGTGCTACTAGCGGGCAAGCGCAGTACTTC. It translates to CSATSGQAQYF.

The chain carries TRBV4-1 and TRBJ2-1; 9 bases line up with TRBD1. The CDR3 runs to 15 residues. Trimming at V came to 4 bases and at J to 10 bases, leaving 11 bases not matched to a gene. Germline CDR1 and CDR2: MGHRA and YSYEKL. DNA for the CDR3: TGCGCCAGCAGCCCCCTGGGACAGGGTTTGGACGAGCAGTTCTTC. This codes for CASSPLGQGLDEQFF.

This clone has just a few counts. The V and J genes are TRBV27 and TRBJ2-7, with D possibly being TRBD2 (7 bases). With 0 bases removed from V and 4 bases from J, the gap between germline ends came to 13 bases. Germline CDR1 and CDR2: MNHEY and SMNVEV (reference sequence). The CDR3 runs to 15 residues. The CDR3 region has the DNA TGTGCCAGCAGTTTATCGGCGGGGGCGTGGTACGAGCAGTACTTC. It translates to CASSLSAGAWYEQYF.

This chain links TRBV7-6 with TRBJ2-1; 14 bases match TRBD2. The CDR3 runs to 16 residues. Germline values: CDR1 SGHVS, CDR2 FNYEAQ. V shed 5 bases, J shed 9 bases, and the junction held 9 bases outside the gene matches. The CDR3 loop is CASSGGLAGDLSEQFF. DNA of the CDR3: TGTGCCAGCAGCGGGGGACTAGCGGGAGATTTGAGTGAGCAGTTCTTC.

This chain links TRBV29-1 with TRBJ2-3, with D possibly matching TRBD2 (7 bases). Germline V gives CDR1 SQVTM, CDR2 ANQGSEA. CDR3 length: 14 residues. V was pared by 7 bases and J by 11 bases, with 25 bases between. The CDR3 region is CSALGGLDYGEQYF. CDR3 DNA: TGCAGCGCACTCGGGGGGCTCGATTACGGAGAGCAGTATTTT.

This chain connects TRBV28 to TRBJ2-2; unclear D gene. V shed 4 bases and J shed 7 bases, with 16 bases lying between them. The CDR3 is 15 amino acids. Germline loops: CDR1 MDHEN, CDR2 SYDVKM. The CDR3 DNA follows: TGTGCCAGCAGTTCAGACAAGAATATAAGCGGGGAGCTGTTTTTT. Translating it yields CASSSDKNISGELFF.

The chain couples TRBV15 to TRBJ1-4; 8 nucleotides line up with TRBD1. CDR1 is LNHNV, CDR2 YYDKDF, per germline (reference sequence). This CDR3 contains 15 residues. Trimming removed 0 bases from V and 6 bases from J; junction bases left unmatched: 3. The CDR3 bases are TGTGCCACCAGCAGAGAATACAGGGGGGATGAAAAACTGTTTTTT. Residues: CATSREYRGDEKLFF. The full variable domain, in which reference TRBV15 and TRBJ1-4 provide the parts outside the CDR3, is DAMVIQNPRYQVTQFGKPVTLSCSQTLNHNVMYWYQQKSSQAPKLLFHYYDKDFNNEADTPDNFQSRRPNTSFCFLDIRSPGLGDTAMYLCATSREYRGDEKLFFGSGTQLSVL.

The chain carries TRBV6-6 and TRBJ2-7; tentatively, D is TRBD2 (6 bases). The CDR3 totals 13 residues. Germline loops: CDR1 MNHNY, CDR2 SVGAGI (reference sequence). Trimming cost V 4 bases and J 3 bases, with 10 bases left between them. As DNA, the CDR3 is TGTGCCAGCAGTTTCCAGGGAGGCTACGAGCAGTACTTC. This encodes CASSFQGGYEQYF.

The rearrangement links TRBV5-1 to TRBJ1-6; D ambiguous. This CDR3 is 14 amino acids long. Germline V gene sequence: CDR1 SGHRS, CDR2 YFSETQ. Trimming removed 1 base from V and 9 bases from J, with 11 bases in between. The CDR3 spells CASSLYESASPLHF. The CDR3, as DNA: TGCGCCAGCAGCTTGTATGAGAGTGCTTCACCCCTCCACTTT.

This clone appeared a single time. The rearrangement links TRBV5-1 to TRBJ2-7; possible D gene TRBD2, 6 bases. Germline CDR1 SGHRS, CDR2 YFSETQ. The length of the CDR3 is 13 residues. V lost 4 bases and J lost 5, with 13 bases in between. The CDR3 DNA is TGCGCCAGCAGCCGGGGAGGCCGGGACGAGCAGTACTTC. Residues: CASSRGGRDEQYF.

The rearrangement uses TRBV30 and TRBJ2-1, with TRBD1 identical over 7 bases. Looked up from germline, CDR1 is GTSNPN and CDR2 is SVGIG (reference sequence). With 3 bases clipped from V and 4 bases from J, the junction kept 12 bases outside the gene matches. The length of the CDR3 is 16 residues. DNA of the CDR3: TGTGCCTGGAGCAGCAACCGGGACAGTAGTTACAATGAGCAGTTCTTC. This gives the protein CAWSSNRDSSYNEQFF. The whole variable domain, filled in from reference TRBV30 and TRBJ2-1, reads SQTIHQWPATLVQPVGSPLSLECTVEGTSNPNLYWYRQAAGRGLQLLFYSVGIGQISSEVPQNLSASRPQDRQFILSSKKLLLSDSGFYLCAWSSNRDSSYNEQFFGPGTRLTVL.